The clone carrying this T cell receptor (beta chain) was counted ten times or more. Its antigen is not known. With molecular barcodes, quantitative 5'-RACE was used to make the TCR beta libraries. TCRdb analysed the 5' RACE reads with MiXCR anew, one entry per CDR3 protein. The sample lists hundreds of thousands of distinct CDR3 sequences; 9.5% to 15% were seen once. The data derive from a study of CD8 T cells in ankylosing spondylitis. Study results and limitations: Those disease-linked clones were CD8+; they were also relatively rare in peripheral blood. Typical of ankylosing spondylitis blood, it appeared, was a TCR beta motif of eight highly homologous variants.

Germline values: CDR1 SGHTA, CDR2 FQGNSA. The germline V and J ends were trimmed by 2 bases and 9 bases, with 11 bases remaining between them. The CDR3 has 13 amino acids. Input material: blood, either unsorted or a sorted T cell fraction (not recorded which). The sequence derives from a male donor with ankylosing spondylitis. V is TRBV7-2 and J is TRBJ2-1; weak D call: TRBD1 (6 bases). The CDR3 here is CASSLQGWIEQFF. In DNA, the CDR3 is TGTGCCAGCAGCTTACAGGGGTGGATTGAGCAGTTCTTC.